A single T cell receptor (beta chain) is shown here with its context. The antigen is unknown. These data come from a study of OX40 agonist ivuxolimab in advanced cancers. Across the study: The study enrolled dose-escalation patients with hepatocellular carcinoma, melanoma, renal cell or head and neck cancer. Partial responses were achieved by three patients, one with hepatocellular carcinoma and two with cutaneous melanoma.

General study points: There was clonal expansion of CD4+ and CD8+ blood T cells by week 6 at 0.1 to 3.0 mg/kg.

The assay was immunoSEQ multiplex PCR, and TCRdb's table has in-frame clones only and misses some. Among 25,000 to 30,000 clones, roughly 83% were seen once, and the ten largest hold over 12%. The sample was CD4+ or CD8+ T cells sorted from blood, taken in a trial of the OX40 agonist ivuxolimab. This TCR came from an adult with an advanced solid tumor such as melanoma, head and neck, liver or kidney cancer.

CDR3 in amino acids: CAWSVPGTSGGYTF. The CDR3 DNA reads as TGTGCCTGGAGTGTACCCGGGACCTCGGGGGGCTACACCTTC. The chain carries TRBV30 and TRBJ1-2; TRBD1 might be the D (5 bases). CDR3 length: 14 amino acids. Germline V gene lookup returns CDR1 GTSNPN and CDR2 SVGIG (reference sequence). V shed 0 bases and J shed 8 bases, with 16 bases lying between them.